This is a list of T cell receptor beta chains from one sample in a study of radiotherapy plus CTLA-4 blockade in lung cancer. Sequencing used immunoSEQ multiplex PCR; TCRdb keeps in-frame clones, though not all of them. The sample has 90,000 or so clones; around 82% are singletons. The sequencing used peripheral blood, collected from a patient treated with radiotherapy plus ipilimumab. These receptor sequences come from a human donor with non-small cell lung cancer who had stable disease on radiotherapy plus ipilimumab. Each CDR3 is given with its conserved first and last residue. A D gene is named only where the DNA matches it firmly. Expanded clones are given a class, and other clones once, few, many or no size at all.

j_gene,abundance,v_gene,d_gene,CDR3nt,CDR3aa
TRBJ2-5,NA,TRBV7-8,NA,TGTGCCAGCAGCTTAGGTGGTGGGGGGGAGACCCAGTACTTC,CASSLGGGGETQYF
TRBJ1-6,NA,TRBV4-2,TRBD1,TGTGCCAGCAGCCCGGACAGGTTGACACCCCTCCACTTT,CASSPDRLTPLHF
TRBJ2-7,NA,TRBV18,NA,TGTGCCAGCTCACCCGACAATTTGAGGGAGCAGTACTTC,CASSPDNLREQYF
TRBJ2-2,few,TRBV5-1,NA,TGCGCCAGCACCCCGAGGGGGGGGCAGGCCTTAAACACCGGGGAGCTGTTTTTT,CASTPRGGQALNTGELFF
TRBJ1-5,few,TRBV7-9,NA,TGTGCCAGCAGCTACACACCTAGCAATCAGCCCCAGCATTTT,CASSYTPSNQPQHF
TRBJ1-5,NA,TRBV5-1,NA,TGCGCCAGCAGCTTGTCGGCAAGCAATCAGCCCCAGCATTTT,CASSLSASNQPQHF
TRBJ1-5,few,TRBV6-5,NA,TGTGCCAGCACCGTCGGACATAATAGCAATCAGCCCCAGCATTTT,CASTVGHNSNQPQHF
TRBJ2-2,NA,TRBV7-7,TRBD2,TGTGCTAGCAGCCCAACTAGCGGTACAAACACCGGGGAGCTGTTTTTT,CASSPTSGTNTGELFF
TRBJ2-3,NA,TRBV5-1,NA,TGCGCCAGCCGACAGGAGTTTCGGACAGATACGCAGTATTTT,CASRQEFRTDTQYF
TRBJ1-3,few,TRBV5-1,NA,TGCGCCAGCAGGCCCCTATCGGACTCTGGAAACACCATATATTTT,CASRPLSDSGNTIYF
TRBJ2-1,once,TRBV18,TRBD2,TGTGCCAGCTCACCCGGACTAGCCGGGAGTGAGCAGTTCTTC,CASSPGLAGSEQFF
TRBJ2-5,NA,TRBV28,NA,TGTGCCAGCAGTTTACTCCCCAGCGCGGAGACCCAGTACTTC,CASSLLPSAETQYF
TRBJ1-1,NA,TRBV19,NA,TGTGCCAGTAGTACGATCCAAGGGACTGAAGCTTTCTTT,CASSTIQGTEAFF
TRBJ2-7,NA,TRBV4-1,TRBD2,TGCGCCAGCAGGCCGGGACTAGCCAATTCCTACGAGCAGTACTTC,CASRPGLANSYEQYF
TRBJ1-5,NA,TRBV14,NA,TGTGCCAGCAGCCAAGGAGTAAATCAGCCCCAGCATTTT,CASSQGVNQPQHF
TRBJ1-5,NA,TRBV19,NA,TGTGCCAGTAGTATGGCGGCTGTACGCCAGCCCCAGCATTTT,CASSMAAVRQPQHF
TRBJ1-2,NA,TRBV4-2,NA,TGTGCCAGCAGCCAAGAGAGGGCGTATGGCTACACCTTC,CASSQERAYGYTF
TRBJ1-1,once,TRBV15,NA,TGTGCCACCAGCAGACAGGTCCTAACCCTACGTGGGGGCCGAGGGACTGAAGCTTTCTTT,CATSRQVLTLRGGRGTEAFF
TRBJ2-7,NA,TRBV28,TRBD2,TGTGCCAGCAGTTTCGGACTAGCGGGAGTAAATCCGAAGAACGAGCAGTACTTC,CASSFGLAGVNPKNEQYF
TRBJ2-1,NA,TRBV9,TRBD2,TGTGCCAGCAGCCCCCGGACTAGCGGGATGGGTGAGCAGTTCTTC,CASSPRTSGMGEQFF
TRBJ2-5,NA,TRBV7-2,NA,TGTGCCAGCAGCCCATGGATGGGGGAGACCCAGTACTTC,CASSPWMGETQYF
TRBJ2-2,NA,TRBV7-8,NA,TGTGCCAGCAGCTTAATTGATTCGGGGAAGCTGTTTTTT,CASSLIDSGKLFF
TRBJ1-6,NA,TRBV28,TRBD1,TGTGCCAGCAGTTCCGCGGGACAGTTAAATTCACCCCTCCACTTT,CASSSAGQLNSPLHF
TRBJ2-5,once,TRBV5-5,NA,TGTGCCAGCAGCCTGATACCCCAGAGCAGAGAGACCCAGTACTTC,CASSLIPQSRETQYF
TRBJ1-6,NA,TRBV6-5,TRBD1,TGTGCCAGCAGTCCACGACAGGGCGAAAATTCACCCCTCCACTTT,CASSPRQGENSPLHF
TRBJ1-1,once,TRBV13,NA,TGTGCCAGCAGCTTGGCGCGGAACACTGAAGCTTTCTTT,CASSLARNTEAFF
TRBJ2-3,NA,TRBV19,TRBD2,TGTGCCAGTAGTCCCCGGACTAGCGGGGTGAGGGCAGATACGCAGTATTTT,CASSPRTSGVRADTQYF
TRBJ1-2,NA,TRBV5-4,NA,TGTGCCAGCAGCTTGGATTTGGCACCCGCCAATCGGTATGGCTACACCTTC,CASSLDLAPANRYGYTF
TRBJ2-2,NA,TRBV5-1,TRBD2,TGCGCCAGCAGCCCCGGACTAGCGGGGGGGCGGAACACCGGGGAGCTGTTTTTT,CASSPGLAGGRNTGELFF
TRBJ1-2,NA,TRBV10-2,NA,TGCGCCAGCAGTGACGGGGGGGCGTGGGGCTACACCTTC,CASSDGGAWGYTF
TRBJ1-1,NA,TRBV7-9,NA,TGTGCCAGCAGCATTTCGGGGATTGAAGCTTTCTTT,CASSISGIEAFF
TRBJ2-3,NA,TRBV11-2,TRBD2,TGTGCCAGCAGCCGGACTAGCGGTTTCACAGATACGCAGTATTTT,CASSRTSGFTDTQYF
TRBJ2-3,NA,TRBV9,TRBD2,TGTGCCAGCAGCGTTAGCGGGGGGGGGCAAGATACGCAGTATTTT,CASSVSGGGQDTQYF
TRBJ2-1,NA,TRBV18,TRBD2,TGTGCCAGCTCACCAGATGGTCTACTAGCGGGGGGGGGCCATGAGCAGTTCTTC,CASSPDGLLAGGGHEQFF
TRBJ1-6,once,TRBV10-3,NA,TGTGCCATCTCGGCACCTAATAATTCACCCCTCCACTTT,CAISAPNNSPLHF
TRBJ1-5,NA,TRBV9,TRBD1,TGTGCCAGCAGCCACAGGGGTAATCAGCCCCAGCATTTT,CASSHRGNQPQHF
TRBJ1-6,NA,TRBV28,TRBD1,TGTGCCAGCAGTGCGATCGGGACAGGGAATTCACCCCTCCACTTT,CASSAIGTGNSPLHF
TRBJ2-3,NA,TRBV30,NA,TGTGCCTGGTCGGGGGCGGGAGGCACAGATACGCAGTATTTT,CAWSGAGGTDTQYF
TRBJ1-2,once,TRBV9,TRBD1,TGTGCCAGCAGCGTAGGAGGGACAGGGACCTATGGCTACACCTTC,CASSVGGTGTYGYTF
TRBJ2-1,NA,TRBV4-1,NA,TGCGCCAGCAGCCCCGGACTATTAGAGAATGAGCAGTTCTTC,CASSPGLLENEQFF
TRBJ1-1,NA,TRBV6-5,NA,TGTGCCAGCAGTTACGGAGCCGTTACATGGAACACTGAAGCTTTCTTT,CASSYGAVTWNTEAFF
TRBJ1-3,few,TRBV19,NA,TGTGCCAGTAGTTCCCGGGAGTCCTCTGGAAACACCATATATTTT,CASSSRESSGNTIYF
TRBJ2-6,NA,TRBV4-1,TRBD1,TGCGCCAGCAGCCAGAGGGACAGGGCGGAAGGGGCCAACGTCCTGACTTTC,CASSQRDRAEGANVLTF
TRBJ2-1,once,TRBV29-1,NA,TGCAGCGTTGAAAAGCAGGGGTCCTACAATGAGCAGTTCTTC,CSVEKQGSYNEQFF
TRBJ2-2,NA,TRBV9,NA,TGTGCCAGCAGCCTCCAGGGGGGGCGGAACACCGGGGAGCTGTTTTTT,CASSLQGGRNTGELFF
TRBJ1-2,NA,TRBV13,NA,TGTGCCAGCAGCCCGCTGACATATGGCTACACCTTC,CASSPLTYGYTF
TRBJ2-7,NA,TRBV28,NA,TGTGCCAGCAGTTTGTGGGCGGGGTACGAGCAGTACTTC,CASSLWAGYEQYF
TRBJ1-1,few,TRBV6-1,NA,TGTGCCAGCAGTGAAATAAGGGAGCGGTTTGAAGCTTTCTTT,CASSEIRERFEAFF
TRBJ2-1,NA,TRBV30,NA,TGTGCCTGGAGGGTAGGGGGGGCCTCCTACAATGAGCAGTTCTTC,CAWRVGGASYNEQFF
TRBJ2-1,NA,TRBV4-1,TRBD2,TGCGCCAGCAGCCAACGAGAGATTAGCGGGGGGGCGCAGAGCTCCTACAATGAGCAGTTCTTC,CASSQREISGGAQSSYNEQFF
TRBJ2-5,NA,TRBV30,NA,TGTGCGGGGGCGGGTGTGTCGGAGACCCAGTACTTC,CAGAGVSETQYF